Listed below are T cell receptor beta chains from one sample, sequenced in a study of cytomegalovirus exposure and HLA in healthy donors. Measured with immunoSEQ multiplex PCR; TCRdb has only the in-frame clones, and not every one. The table records 150,000 or so clones, approximately 88% of them present only once. Sequences were obtained from PBMCs. The receptor source for this set is a boy aged 2 to 10 in good health and CMV-seronegative. Each CDR3 is given with its conserved first and last residue. D genes are given only for firm matches. Clone size is shown for a subset of rows, as once, few, many or a class of expanded clone.

abundance | j_gene | v_gene | d_gene | CDR3nt | CDR3aa
. | TRBJ1-1 | TRBV28 | . | TGTGCCAGCAGTTTTAGCCGGGGGAACACTGAAGCTTTCTTT | CASSFSRGNTEAFF
. | TRBJ1-3 | TRBV4-1 | . | TGCGCCAGCAGCCAAGTGAGCTTTTATCCTGGAAACACCATATATTTT | CASSQVSFYPGNTIYF
. | TRBJ2-1 | TRBV9 | TRBD2 | TGTGCCAGCAGCCCGAGGACTAGCGGGAGTACGGGCTCCTACAATGAGCAGTTCTTC | CASSPRTSGSTGSYNEQFF
. | TRBJ1-1 | TRBV25-1 | . | TGTGCCAGCACGGGGGGTAGGTACACTGAAGCTTTCTTT | CASTGGRYTEAFF
. | TRBJ2-7 | TRBV28 | . | TGTGCCAGCAGTTTGGGCTACTCCTACGAGCAGTACTTC | CASSLGYSYEQYF
. | TRBJ1-4 | TRBV19 | TRBD1 | TGTGCCAGTAGGACAGGGGCTTGGGAAGAAAAACTGTTTTTT | CASRTGAWEEKLFF
. | TRBJ2-1 | TRBV6-1 | TRBD1 | TGTGCCAGCAGTACAGGGGACCAGCAGTTCTTC | CASSTGDQQFF
. | TRBJ2-5 | TRBV10-3 | TRBD1 | TGTGCCATCGGGGGACAGGGGGAGAGAGAGACCCAGTACTTC | CAIGGQGERETQYF
. | TRBJ1-1 | TRBV19 | . | TGTGCCAGTAGCCCCATCCCGGGAAACAAGAGAGCTTTCTTT | CASSPIPGNKRAFF
. | TRBJ1-5 | TRBV2 | . | TGTGCCAGCAGTGTCGGGGGTAAGCCCCAGCATTTT | CASSVGGKPQHF
. | TRBJ2-7 | TRBV28 | TRBD1 | TGTGCCAGCAGTTTAAGGGGGCCCTCCTACGAGCAGTACTTC | CASSLRGPSYEQYF
. | TRBJ1-2 | TRBV6-1 | TRBD1 | TGTGCCAGCAGTGAATTAGGACAGGCGCCTAACTATGGCTACACCTTC | CASSELGQAPNYGYTF
. | TRBJ1-1 | TRBV19 | . | TGTGCCAGTAGTAGGGCCTACACTGAAGCTTTCTTT | CASSRAYTEAFF
. | TRBJ1-2 | TRBV7-9 | . | TGTGCCAGCAGCTTAGTGGCAGGGAGGGATGGCTACACCTTC | CASSLVAGRDGYTF
. | TRBJ1-2 | TRBV28 | . | TGTGCCAGCAGTTTCGACAGCTATGGCTACACCTTC | CASSFDSYGYTF
. | TRBJ1-2 | TRBV5-8 | TRBD1 | TGTGCCAGCAGCGTCCTAGGACAGGGGCGCTATGGCTACACCTTC | CASSVLGQGRYGYTF
. | TRBJ2-7 | TRBV7-6 | . | TGTGCCAGCAGCTTAAATGGGGCGTCGGACGAGCAGTACTTC | CASSLNGASDEQYF
. | TRBJ2-3 | TRBV7-9 | TRBD2 | TGTGCCAGCAGCTCCACTAGCGGGAGTTTAGATACGCAGTATTTT | CASSSTSGSLDTQYF
. | TRBJ2-3 | TRBV25-1 | . | TGTGCCAGCAGTGAATACGGAGCTAGCACAGATACGCAGTATTTT | CASSEYGASTDTQYF
few | TRBJ1-5 | TRBV19 | . | TGTGCCAGTAGTGCGGTCCAGGGTCATCAGCCCCAGCATTTT | CASSAVQGHQPQHF
. | TRBJ2-5 | TRBV19 | TRBD1 | TGTGCCAGTAGCAACAAGCCGGGACAGGGGGATTATTTCGAGACCCAGTACTTC | CASSNKPGQGDYFETQYF
. | TRBJ1-1 | TRBV5-6 | TRBD1 | TGTGCCAGCAGCCCCGGACAGGGCGGGGTGAGGGCTTTCTTT | CASSPGQGGVRAFF
few | TRBJ2-3 | TRBV6-5 | . | TGTGCCAGTAGAGGACTCGTCACAGATACGCAGTATTTT | CASRGLVTDTQYF
. | TRBJ2-7 | TRBV29-1 | . | TGCAGCGTTGGCCCACGGACAAACTCCTACGAGCAGTACTTC | CSVGPRTNSYEQYF
once | TRBJ2-7 | TRBV6-5 | . | TGTGCCAGCAGTTACTCGTCCGGGACCTACGAGCAGTACTTC | CASSYSSGTYEQYF
. | TRBJ2-7 | TRBV6-5 | . | TGTGCCAGCAGCCCCAGACTGGACGAGCAGTACTTC | CASSPRLDEQYF
. | TRBJ1-4 | TRBV7-9 | TRBD1 | TGTGCCAGCAGCCTCGGACAGGGGAGCGAAAAACTGTTTTTT | CASSLGQGSEKLFF
. | TRBJ1-4 | TRBV4-1 | TRBD1 | TGCGCCAGCAGCCAAGTACAGGGGGCGGGGGAAAAACTGTTTTTT | CASSQVQGAGEKLFF
. | TRBJ1-4 | TRBV28 | TRBD1 | TGTGCCAGCACCAGGGACAGTACTAATGAAAAACTGTTTTTT | CASTRDSTNEKLFF
. | TRBJ1-5 | TRBV10-2 | . | TGCGCCAGCAGTGAGGGGGCAGGGAAACAGCCCCAGCATTTT | CASSEGAGKQPQHF
. | TRBJ2-3 | TRBV9 | . | TGTGCCAGCAGCGTAGACAGGGTCCCCACAGATACGCAGTATTTT | CASSVDRVPTDTQYF
. | TRBJ2-7 | TRBV6-6 | TRBD2 | TGTGCCAGCAGAAATCAGCGGGAAGGGATCCACGAGCAGTACTTC | CASRNQREGIHEQYF
. | TRBJ2-3 | TRBV5-1 | TRBD2 | TGCGCCAGCAGCTCGGGGGGGCGGCTAGCGGGCGGACGTGGCACAGATACGCAGTATTTT | CASSSGGRLAGGRGTDTQYF
. | TRBJ1-1 | TRBV19 | . | TGTGCCAGTAGTATTACTGCACAGGGCGACACTGAAGCTTTCTTT | CASSITAQGDTEAFF
. | TRBJ1-2 | TRBV6-6 | . | TGTGCCAGCAGTTACTTGAACAGGGAGATAAACTATGGCTACACCTTC | CASSYLNREINYGYTF
. | TRBJ2-3 | TRBV19 | TRBD2 | TGTGCCAGTAGTATTCGAGGACTAGCGAGCACAGATACGCAGTATTTT | CASSIRGLASTDTQYF
. | TRBJ1-5 | TRBV6-1 | . | TGTGCCAGCAGGAACGGGTTGTATAGCAATCAGCCCCAGCATTTT | CASRNGLYSNQPQHF
. | TRBJ2-2 | TRBV30 | . | TGTGCCTGGAGTGTACTTCTACTGAGAGGAGCGAACACCGGGGAGCTGTTTTTT | CAWSVLLLRGANTGELFF
. | TRBJ2-7 | TRBV19 | . | TGTGCCAGTAGTACCAGGGGTAGCGAGCAGTACTTC | CASSTRGSEQYF
. | TRBJ2-1 | TRBV6-6 | . | TGTGCCAGCAGACCTTTCCCGACTAGTGATGGGCAGTTCTTC | CASRPFPTSDGQFF
. | TRBJ1-1 | TRBV29-1 | . | TGCAGCGTTCGCAACCGACAGTTGGACACTGAAGCTTTCTTT | CSVRNRQLDTEAFF
. | TRBJ2-7 | TRBV18 | . | TGTGCCAGCTCACCACTTGAGGCAACCCCCTACGAGCAGTACTTC | CASSPLEATPYEQYF
. | TRBJ2-5 | TRBV7-9 | TRBD1 | TGTGCCAGCAGCTTGGAAGGACAGGGTAGACAAGAGACCCAGTACTTC | CASSLEGQGRQETQYF
. | TRBJ2-2 | TRBV27 | TRBD2 | TGTGCCAGCACCGGGACTAGCGGGAGAGGTAAAACCGGGGAGCTGTTTTTT | CASTGTSGRGKTGELFF
few | TRBJ2-5 | TRBV6-6 | TRBD2 | TGTGCCAGCAGTTACAAACTAGCGGGAGAAGAGACCCAGTACTTC | CASSYKLAGEETQYF
. | TRBJ2-7 | TRBV7-9 | TRBD2 | TGTGCCAGCAGCTTAACCGGGACTAGCGGGAGCTACGAGCAGTACTTC | CASSLTGTSGSYEQYF
. | TRBJ2-7 | TRBV6-1 | TRBD1 | TGTGCCAGCAGCCCCGGGACAGTAACCTACGAGCAGTACTTC | CASSPGTVTYEQYF
. | TRBJ1-5 | TRBV5-1 | . | TGCGCCAGCAGCTCACAGGGAGGCAATCAGCCCCAGCATTTT | CASSSQGGNQPQHF
. | TRBJ1-2 | TRBV21-1 | . | TGTGCCAGAGAGGACAGGGAAGGTAACTATGGCTACACCTTC | CAREDREGNYGYTF
. | TRBJ2-1 | TRBV5-1 | TRBD2 | TGCGCCAGCAGCCCGGCGGGGCTAGCGGGAGGTAATGAGCAGTTCTTC | CASSPAGLAGGNEQFF